The present T cell receptor (beta chain) was sequenced within a study of cytomegalovirus exposure and HLA in healthy donors. Study context: Membership in the Caucasian-associated ancestry cluster was found for 75% to 85% of around 380 genotyped donors. Study-level points and caveats: No immune exposure information besides CMV serostatus was available. Later analysis identified over 15,000 TCR beta sequences associated with HLA alleles, using a false discovery rate threshold of 0.05. TCR beta sequences reportedly predicted most subjects' HLA-A and HLA-B alleles accurately.

This PCR relied on a set of 60 Vbeta primers and 13 Jbeta primers. The protocol was immunoSEQ multiplex PCR, while the TCRdb copy is restricted to in-frame clones and leaves out a portion. The sample gives some 120,000 clones, around 78% of which show up once; 6.3% is in the top ten. Worth noting for this clone: Its antigen is unidentified.

Germline values: CDR1 MGHRA, CDR2 YSYEKL. Between the trimmed V and J ends, which lost 4 bases and 6 bases, there was a span of 12 bases. The CDR3 is 14 residues long. The sequence was collected from a woman between 35 and 50 years old in good health and CMV-seronegative. Sequenced sample: PBMCs. The chain couples TRBV4-1 to TRBJ1-4; D ambiguous. CDR3 coding DNA: TGCGCCAGCAGCCCTCGGGGATCTGATGAAAAACTGTTTTTT. As protein: CASSPRGSDEKLFF.